Following are 19 T cell receptor beta chains from one sample sequenced in a study of human T cells and chemical hapten exposure. TCRdb redid the calling of the RACE reads with MiXCR, one entry per CDR3 protein. The repertoire has approximately 370,000 distinct CDR3 sequences, roughly 6% of them found once; the top ten carry 7% to 10%. Time point denoted: pre-sensitization, week 0. Sample treatment: therapeutic diphenylcyclopropenone sensitization with weekly scalp DPC. The starting material was whole blood, obtained in connection with sensitization to the hapten diphenylcyclopropenone (DPC). These receptors originate from a woman younger than 35 with alopecia areata. Some clones in this sample may be carry-over from other donors' samples.

This clonotype showed up just a few times. CDR3 loop: CASSQDRPDTQYF. CDR3 bases: TGCGCCAGCAGCCAAGATCGTCCAGATACGCAGTATTTT. The chain uses TRBV4-3 and TRBJ2-3; D unresolved. The CDR3 contains 13 residues. Germline CDR1 reads LGHNA; CDR2 reads YSLEER. V was clipped by 0 bases and J by 4 bases, with 5 bases between them.

The genes are TRBV12-3 or TRBV12-4 and TRBJ1-5; TRBD1 is a possible D gene (5 bases). V was shortened by 3 bases and J by 0 bases, with 9 bases between the two germline ends. The CDR3 runs to 15 residues. The CDR3 DNA reads TGTGCCAGCAGTTTTGGAGGGGTTAGCAATCAGCCCCAGCATTTT. Amino acid sequence: CASSFGGVSNQPQHF.

As DNA, the CDR3 is TGTGCCAGCAGTTTTAAGGGCAGCTCCTATAATTCACCCCTCCACTTT. It specifies CASSFKGSSYNSPLHF. The chain is built from TRBV12-3 or TRBV12-4 and TRBJ1-6, with D unresolved. This CDR3 is 16 amino acids long. Trimming left V 3 bases short and J 0 bases short, with 9 bases between.

This clonotype was counted between two and nine times. V usage is TRBV5-1 and J usage is TRBJ2-3; TRBD1 is a possible D gene (6 bases). CDR3 length equals 14 residues. Trimming took 5 bases from V and 2 from J, leaving 12 bases between them. Germline V CDR1 and CDR2: SGHRS, YFSETQ. Here the CDR3 reads CASRTGLSTDTQYF. The DNA of the CDR3 is TGCGCCAGCAGGACAGGACTCTCCACAGATACGCAGTATTTT.

In its sample, this clonotype was seen many times. The chain employs TRBV7-6 and TRBJ2-1; TRBD1 matches 10 bases. The CDR3 is made up of 15 amino acids. V was pared by 6 bases and J by 2 bases, with 4 bases of the junction left unmatched. The germline V gene encodes CDR1 SGHVS and CDR2 FNYEAQ. The CDR3 region has the DNA TGTGCCAGCAGACAGGGACAGGGGCCCTACAATGAGCAGTTCTTC. Translating gives CASRQGQGPYNEQFF.

This clonotype showed up just a few times. This sequence joins TRBV7-9 and TRBJ2-3; D uncertain. V was clipped by 0 bases and J by 6 bases, with 10 bases between them. Germline values: CDR1 SEHNR, CDR2 FQNEAQ (reference sequence). The CDR3 length is 14 residues. The CDR3 sequence: CASSLASETDTQYF. DNA of the CDR3: TGTGCCAGCAGCTTAGCGAGCGAAACTGATACGCAGTATTTT.

This clonotype was recorded a few times. CDR3 sequence: CASALRGVTDTPDTQYF. The CDR3 DNA sequence: TGCGCCAGCGCACTGAGGGGAGTCACCGACACGCCAGATACGCAGTATTTT. The J gene is TRBJ2-3, the V gene TRBV5-1, with D perhaps being TRBD1 or TRBD2 (5 bases each). Trimming removed 7 bases from V and 4 bases from J, with 25 bases in between. Germline lookup yields CDR1 SGHRS and CDR2 YFSETQ. The CDR3 is 17 residues long.

This clonotype was counted at least ten times. The chain carries TRBV12-3 or TRBV12-4 and TRBJ1-3, with no clear D. This CDR3 has 13 amino acids. The V gene lost 10 bases and the J gene lost 4 bases, with 14 bases spanning the gap. DNA for the CDR3: TGTGCCACCTCAACGGGAGCCGGAAACACCATATATTTT. Translated: CATSTGAGNTIYF.

In its sample, this clonotype was seen many times. The CDR3 reads CSVGGDTPYEQYF. DNA of the CDR3: TGCAGCGTTGGGGGGGACACACCCTACGAGCAGTACTTC. The V and J genes are TRBV29-1 and TRBJ2-7; D could derive from TRBD1 or TRBD2 (6 bases each). V was clipped by 4 bases and J by 2 bases, with 12 bases between them. The CDR3 loop spans 13 amino acids. Germline V gives CDR1 SQVTM, CDR2 ANQGSEA.

The chain combines TRBV29-1 with TRBJ1-1; D unclear. Trimming pared 4 bases from V and 1 base from J, leaving 13 bases between. The CDR3 has 14 amino acids. CDR1 SQVTM and CDR2 ANQGSEA come from the germline V gene. CDR3 DNA sequence: TGCAGCGTTGCCGGTCTTACTTCGAACACTGAAGCTTTCTTT. Its translation is CSVAGLTSNTEAFF.

The chain recombines TRBV28 with TRBJ2-7; D call uncertain. V gave up 6 bases and J gave up 1 base, with 10 bases separating them. Germline assignment: CDR1 MDHEN and CDR2 SYDVKM. The CDR3 covers 13 residues. CDR3 coding DNA: TGTGCCAGCAGGACCAGTCAGTCCTACGAGCAGTACTTC. This gives the protein CASRTSQSYEQYF.

This clonotype came up a few times. The chain recombines TRBV28 with TRBJ2-3, with 7 nucleotides matching TRBD1. Per the germline V gene, CDR1 is MDHEN and CDR2 is SYDVKM. With V trimmed by 5 bases and J by 3 bases, 11 bases remained unmatched. The CDR3 runs to 16 residues. The chain's CDR3 is CASSIDRAFRTDTQYF. CDR3 coding DNA: TGTGCCAGCAGTATAGACAGGGCTTTTAGGACAGATACGCAGTATTTT.

This clonotype was counted at least ten times. The chain uses TRBV5-1 and TRBJ1-1, with D possibly TRBD1 on 6 matching bases. The CDR3 consists of 14 residues. Per germline, CDR1 SGHRS and CDR2 YFSETQ. V lost 4 bases to trimming and J lost 2 bases, with 12 bases between them. The CDR3 reads CASSTRGGNTEAFF. CDR3 bases: TGCGCCAGCAGCACCAGGGGTGGCAACACTGAAGCTTTCTTT.

The V and J genes are TRBV4-1 and TRBJ1-1; tentative D call: TRBD1 (5 bases). Germline V gene lookup returns CDR1 MGHRA and CDR2 YSYEKL. The CDR3 has 16 amino acids. Trimming cost V 5 bases and J 3 bases, with 19 bases left between them. The DNA of the CDR3 is TGCGCCAGCAGCTGGGGACCACCCGAGGGTGACACTGAAGCTTTCTTT. Translated: CASSWGPPEGDTEAFF.

The chain is built from TRBV11-2 and TRBJ1-2, with D unclear. This CDR3 is built from 14 residues. Germline loops: CDR1 SGHAT, CDR2 FQNNGV. With 2 bases removed from V and 3 bases from J, the gap between germline ends came to 10 bases. The CDR3 reads CASSLTLLDYGYTF. Written as DNA, the CDR3 is TGTGCCAGCAGCTTAACCCTCTTGGACTATGGCTACACCTTC.

The table lists this clonotype with a few counts. The genes are TRBV4-3 and TRBJ2-1, with 11 bases matching TRBD2. Germline assignment: CDR1 LGHNA and CDR2 YSLEER. The CDR3 covers 19 residues. Trimming at V came to 0 bases and at J to 0 bases, leaving 7 bases not matched to a gene. The CDR3 nucleotides read TGCGCCAGCAGCCAAGAGCGGATAGCGGGGGGGAGCTCCTACAATGAGCAGTTCTTC. This translates into CASSQERIAGGSSYNEQFF.

The chain couples TRBV7-2 to TRBJ2-1; D may be TRBD1 (6 bases). Germline V gene lookup returns CDR1 SGHTA and CDR2 FQGNSA. The CDR3 contains 16 residues. The V gene lost 6 bases and the J gene lost 5 bases, with 20 bases spanning the gap. The CDR3 region has the DNA TGTGCCAGCAGTAAACCCAGGGGAGATCCCAACAATGAGCAGTTCTTC. Translated: CASSKPRGDPNNEQFF.

The V and J genes are TRBV27 and TRBJ2-7, with D tentatively TRBD1 or TRBD2 (5 bases each). V lost 6 bases, J lost 6 bases, and 15 bases lay in between. The germline CDR1 and CDR2 sequences are MNHEY and SMNVEV (reference sequence). The CDR3 runs 13 residues. CDR3 protein: CASSRLSGSEQYF. CDR3 nucleotide sequence: TGTGCCAGCAGCCGTCTCTCAGGGAGCGAGCAGTACTTC.

This clonotype was picked up many times. The chain uses TRBV4-3 and TRBJ2-1; 15 bases are shared with TRBD2. The CDR3 is made up of 16 amino acids. Looked up from germline, CDR1 is LGHNA and CDR2 is YSLEER. J lost 7 bases, V lost 0 bases, and 1 base had no gene match. The CDR3 sequence: CASSQDGTSGGNEQFF. The CDR3 bases are TGCGCCAGCAGCCAAGATGGGACTAGCGGGGGGAATGAGCAGTTCTTC.